Listed below are T cell receptor beta chains from one sample, sequenced in a study of regulatory T cells in long-lasting Graves disease. From the multiplex PCR reads, TCRdb called clonotypes with MiXCR, one entry per CDR3 protein. The profile shows hundreds of thousands of distinct CDR3 sequences, around 15% of them singletons. In addition, the sample was reused for a study of T cells in Graves' hyperthyroidism and ophthalmopathy.

This specimen consisted of peripheral blood mononuclear cells (PBMCs), obtained at new diagnosis, from a patient treated with antithyroid drugs. These receptors were collected from a woman aged 30 to 39 with Graves disease. The CDR3 runs from the conserved cysteine through the conserved F or W. A D gene is named only where the DNA matches it firmly. Not every row has a clone size; where given, it reads once, few, many or a size class.

TGTGCCAGCAGCCAAGTCGGCGGGGGTGACACTGAAGCTTTCTTT	CASSQVGGGDTEAFF	-	TRBV14	15	-	TRBJ1-1
TGTGCCAGCAGCCCCGCCCCTAACCAAGAGACCCAGTACTTC	CASSPAPNQETQYF	many	TRBV28	14	-	TRBJ2-5
TGCGCCAGCAGCTTTCTAGAAGCGGGACAGGTTGGAACCGGGGAGCTGTTTTTT	CASSFLEAGQVGTGELFF	few	TRBV5-1	18	-	TRBJ2-2
TGTGCCAGCACAATGACAAGGAGTTACACCGGGGAGCTGTTTTTT	CASTMTRSYTGELFF	-	TRBV27	15	-	TRBJ2-2
TGTGCCAGCAGTTCCTCATACAGGGCCTACGAGCAGTACTTC	CASSSSYRAYEQYF	-	TRBV28	14	-	TRBJ2-7
TGTGCCATCGGAGCGCGACAGGCGAGCTCCTACGAGCAGTACTTC	CAIGARQASSYEQYF	many	TRBV10-3	15	-	TRBJ2-7
TGCGCCAGCAGCTTCGGGATGTCCTCCTACGAGCAGTACTTC	CASSFGMSSYEQYF	many	TRBV5-1	14	-	TRBJ2-7
TGTGCCAGCAGCCTACCCTGGGGCTCCTACAATGAGCAGTTCTTC	CASSLPWGSYNEQFF	-	TRBV27	15	-	TRBJ2-1
TGTGCCAGCAGCCACACACCCCCCGGACACGCAAACACAGATACGCAGTATTTT	CASSHTPPGHANTDTQYF	-	TRBV27	18	-	TRBJ2-3
TGTGCCAGCCCCGGGACAGGACCACTCTCTATCTCGGATACGCAGTATTTT	CASPGTGPLSISDTQYF	-	TRBV6-1	17	TRBD1	TRBJ2-3
TGTGCCAGCAGCCCAGTAGCGGTGGGGTACAATGAGCAGTTCTTC	CASSPVAVGYNEQFF	many	TRBV2	15	-	TRBJ2-1
TGTGCCAGCAGTGAGCGGGAGGGCCTTTCAGATACGCAGTATTTT	CASSEREGLSDTQYF	-	TRBV7-2	15	TRBD2	TRBJ2-3
TGTGCCAGCAGCTTGGCGAAGGCCTATCAGCCCCAGCATTTT	CASSLAKAYQPQHF	few	TRBV5-6	14	-	TRBJ1-5
TGTGCCAGCAGCTCCTCCACAGATACGCAGTATTTT	CASSSSTDTQYF	many	TRBV11-2	12	-	TRBJ2-3
TGTGCCACGCGAGAAGGGAGCTCCTATAATTCACCCCTCCACTTT	CATREGSSYNSPLHF	-	TRBV7-9	15	-	TRBJ1-6
TGTGCCAGCAGCCCAGACAGGGTCAAAAATAGCAATCAGCCCCAGCATTTT	CASSPDRVKNSNQPQHF	many	TRBV7-2	17	TRBD1	TRBJ1-5
TGTGCCAGCAACCGTGGGACTTTTCCCTCAACAGATACGCAGTATTTT	CASNRGTFPSTDTQYF	many	TRBV2	16	-	TRBJ2-3
TGTGCCAGCAGTTTTGGTGGGGCAGGGAGAGGGTACTTC	CASSFGGAGRGYF	few	TRBV28	13	-	TRBJ2-7
TGTGCCAGCTCTCCCAGGCGGAACTCCTACGAGCAGTACTTC	CASSPRRNSYEQYF	-	TRBV19	14	-	TRBJ2-7
TGTGCCAGCAGGGCCGGGACAGGGCTTAGCTCCTATAATTCACCCCTCCACTTT	CASRAGTGLSSYNSPLHF	-	TRBV28	18	TRBD1	TRBJ1-6
TGTGCCAGCAGGAGACAGGGGGAAGTATACGAGCAGTACTTC	CASRRQGEVYEQYF	many	TRBV28	14	TRBD1	TRBJ2-7
TGTGCCAGCAGCTTATTCCTGGGACACTTAGCCAAAAACATTCAGTACTTC	CASSLFLGHLAKNIQYF	-	TRBV7-2	17	-	TRBJ2-4
TGTGCCAGCAGCCCAGACAGAAATGGCTACACCTTC	CASSPDRNGYTF	many	TRBV28	12	-	TRBJ1-2
TGCGCCAGCAGCCAAGAGTCTAGCGGGAAAGGCTCCTACAATGAGCAGTTCTTC	CASSQESSGKGSYNEQFF	-	TRBV4-1	18	TRBD2	TRBJ2-1
TGTGCCAGCAGCCCCCTCCGGGACAGGCCCTACGAGCAGTACTTC	CASSPLRDRPYEQYF	-	TRBV14	15	TRBD1	TRBJ2-7
TGTGCCGGGGGGAGCTCTAGGGCCAACGTCCTGACTTTC	CAGGSSRANVLTF	few	TRBV2	13	-	TRBJ2-6
TGTGCCAGCAGCCCCTCGTCCGCAGATACGCAGTATTTT	CASSPSSADTQYF	-	TRBV7-9	13	-	TRBJ2-3
TGTGCCAGCAGTAGCCCCCGGGACTCTGCCTCTGGAAACACCATATATTTT	CASSSPRDSASGNTIYF	many	TRBV28	17	-	TRBJ1-3
TGTGCCAGCAGCTTAGCGGGACAACGAGAGACCCAGTACTTC	CASSLAGQRETQYF	many	TRBV7-2	14	-	TRBJ2-5
TGTGCCAGCTCACCTAGGACAGGGGGCCATGATACGCAGTATTTT	CASSPRTGGHDTQYF	once	TRBV18	15	TRBD1	TRBJ2-3
TGTGTCAGCCCCGCCCCGTGTTTGCTTGTTTGGGGATACGAGCAGTACTTC	CVSPAPCLLVWGYEQYF	-	TRBV7-3	17	-	TRBJ2-7
TGTGCCAGCAGTTTTGTTTGGGTCCTAGAGACCCAGTACTTC	CASSFVWVLETQYF	few	TRBV28	14	-	TRBJ2-5
TGTGCCAGCAGCCAAGAATGGGCAGGGAACACTGAAGCTTTCTTT	CASSQEWAGNTEAFF	few	TRBV14	15	-	TRBJ1-1
TGTGCCACCAGCAGAGTGTTGGAGTCCGAGCAGTACTTC	CATSRVLESEQYF	few	TRBV15	13	-	TRBJ2-7
TGCGCCAGCAGTTTGAATCAGGACAGTTTCTACGAGCAGTACTTC	CASSLNQDSFYEQYF	many	TRBV5-1	15	-	TRBJ2-7
TGTGCCAGTAGGGACAGAGTTAATTCACCCCTCCACTTT	CASRDRVNSPLHF	-	TRBV27	13	TRBD1	TRBJ1-6
TGTGCCAGCAGACCAAGGACAGGTTCGGGGACTTCGGAGGCTTTCTTT	CASRPRTGSGTSEAFF	many	TRBV6-2/TRBV6-3	16	TRBD1	TRBJ1-1
TGCGCCAGCAGCCAAGGACAGGGGTCCTCCTACGAGCAGTACTTC	CASSQGQGSSYEQYF	many	TRBV5-1	15	TRBD1	TRBJ2-7
TGTGCCAGCAGCTTACGTTACAGCGGACTCACAGATACGCAGTATTTT	CASSLRYSGLTDTQYF	-	TRBV5-5	16	-	TRBJ2-3
TGTGCCAGCAGTGAAGTAGTTGAAGGGCCTGAAGCTTTCTTT	CASSEVVEGPEAFF	-	TRBV2	14	-	TRBJ1-1
TGCAGTGCTAGAGAAGGCAGTTACGAGACCCAGTACTTC	CSAREGSYETQYF	many	TRBV20-1	13	-	TRBJ2-5
TGCGGCACCGACAGGGAAGGCGGGGAGCTGTTTTTT	CGTDREGGELFF	few	TRBV29-1	12	TRBD1	TRBJ2-2
TGTGCCAGCAGCCGTGCCAGGGGGAGCAATCAGCCCCAGCATTTT	CASSRARGSNQPQHF	many	TRBV12-3/TRBV12-4	15	TRBD1	TRBJ1-5
TGTGCCAGCAGTGAATCTCTAAAAGGTTCCCAAGAGACCCAGTACTTC	CASSESLKGSQETQYF	-	TRBV25-1	16	-	TRBJ2-5
TGCGCCAGCAGCTTGGTTCGGGCCAACACCGGGGAGCTGTTTTTT	CASSLVRANTGELFF	few	TRBV5-1	15	-	TRBJ2-2
TGTGCCAGCAGTTACTCTTCCGGGACCCTTAATTCACCCCTCCACTTT	CASSYSSGTLNSPLHF	few	TRBV6-2/TRBV6-3	16	-	TRBJ1-6
TGTGCCAGCCTCAGGCGGGAGGTCAACGAGCAGTACTTC	CASLRREVNEQYF	many	TRBV28	13	TRBD2	TRBJ2-7
TGTGCCAGCAGCGTAGTTGCGGGAGACGGCGAGACCCAGTACTTC	CASSVVAGDGETQYF	-	TRBV9	15	TRBD2	TRBJ2-5
TGTGCCAGCAGGGGGGGGGGTAATCAGCCCCAGCATTTT	CASRGGGNQPQHF	many	TRBV6-1	13	-	TRBJ1-5
TGTGCCAGCAGTGACGGACTAAGCTCCTACGAGCAGTACTTC	CASSDGLSSYEQYF	many	TRBV2	14	-	TRBJ2-7